This T cell receptor (beta chain) was recovered during a study of post-analysis software for immune sequencing data. For the study at large: Relapsing-remitting, secondary progressive and progressive-relapsing forms made up the multiple sclerosis disease courses.

General observations from the study: Normalized Chao1 diversity was significantly reduced in patients versus controls. Under the F measure, samples that were prepared in one batch clustered strongly together. The study found TRBV5-6, TRBV5-1 and TRBV20-1 among 5 or 6 TRBV segments more frequent in patients than controls.

Prepared libraries of TCR beta cDNA carried unique molecular identifiers. There were roughly 0.95 to 11 million T cells, and approximately 500,000 cDNA molecules came from them. From the PCR reads, TCRdb called clonotypes with MiXCR, one entry per CDR3 protein. The data hold about 500,000 distinct CDR3 sequences, with roughly 45% observed a single time. Trimming stripped 1 base from V and 7 bases from J, with 16 bases between. Germline V gives CDR1 LGHDT, CDR2 YNNKEL (reference sequence). CDR3 length: 15 amino acids. This clonotype has only a few counts. Antigen unknown. The gene calls are TRBV3-1 and TRBJ2-5; D is perhaps TRBD2 (6 bases). The sequenced sample consisted of blood. This TCR was sampled from a girl aged 5-17 years with multiple sclerosis. The CDR3: CASSQGVGPEGTQYF. The CDR3 coding sequence is TGTGCCAGCAGCCAAGGCGTGGGGCCGGAGGGGACCCAGTACTTC.